One and the same sample provided the 3 T cell receptor beta chains below, sequenced in a study of blood T cell repertoires in COVID-19. Assay: immunoSEQ multiplex PCR; the TCRdb copy retains only in-frame clones and omits some. The sample lists 250,000 to 350,000 clones; approximately 86% were seen once. Sequencing input: peripheral blood. The receptor source for this set is a woman in her forties or fifties who had recovered from COVID-19.

The chain carries TRBV19 and TRBJ1-1; perhaps TRBD1 as D (5 bases). The CDR3 runs to 12 residues. The germline V gene has CDR1 LNHDA and CDR2 SQIVND (reference sequence). V lost 4 bases and J lost 4, with 7 bases in between. The CDR3 region has the DNA TGTGCCAGTAGTAAGGGGCGCACTGAAGCTTTCTTT. Amino acid sequence: CASSKGRTEAFF.

The chain links TRBV5-6 to TRBJ1-1; D call uncertain. V shed 0 bases and J shed 0 bases, with 6 bases lying between them. The CDR3 consists of 14 residues. Germline CDR1 is SGHDT and CDR2 is YYEEEE. CDR3 bases: TGTGCCAGCAGCTTGGTGGAGGTGAACACTGAAGCTTTCTTT. As protein: CASSLVEVNTEAFF. Full variable domain (remainder filled in from reference TRBV5-6 and TRBJ1-1): DAGVTQSPTHLIKTRGQQVTLRCSPKSGHDTVSWYQQALGQGPQFIFQYYEEEERQRGNFPDRFSGHQFPNYSSELNVNALLLGDSALYLCASSLVEVNTEAFFGQGTRLTVV.

In the case of this clone: The junction differs from germline at one of its ends, possibly a read error. The CDR3 loop reads CASSLDLAGTGGLFF. The CDR3 nucleotides read TGCGCCAGCAGCTTGGACCTAGCGGGTACCGGGGGGCTGTTTTTT. The chain recombines TRBV5-1 with TRBJ2-2; TRBD2 matches at 8 bases. The CDR3 covers 15 residues. Germline V CDR1 and CDR2: SGHRS, YFSETQ.